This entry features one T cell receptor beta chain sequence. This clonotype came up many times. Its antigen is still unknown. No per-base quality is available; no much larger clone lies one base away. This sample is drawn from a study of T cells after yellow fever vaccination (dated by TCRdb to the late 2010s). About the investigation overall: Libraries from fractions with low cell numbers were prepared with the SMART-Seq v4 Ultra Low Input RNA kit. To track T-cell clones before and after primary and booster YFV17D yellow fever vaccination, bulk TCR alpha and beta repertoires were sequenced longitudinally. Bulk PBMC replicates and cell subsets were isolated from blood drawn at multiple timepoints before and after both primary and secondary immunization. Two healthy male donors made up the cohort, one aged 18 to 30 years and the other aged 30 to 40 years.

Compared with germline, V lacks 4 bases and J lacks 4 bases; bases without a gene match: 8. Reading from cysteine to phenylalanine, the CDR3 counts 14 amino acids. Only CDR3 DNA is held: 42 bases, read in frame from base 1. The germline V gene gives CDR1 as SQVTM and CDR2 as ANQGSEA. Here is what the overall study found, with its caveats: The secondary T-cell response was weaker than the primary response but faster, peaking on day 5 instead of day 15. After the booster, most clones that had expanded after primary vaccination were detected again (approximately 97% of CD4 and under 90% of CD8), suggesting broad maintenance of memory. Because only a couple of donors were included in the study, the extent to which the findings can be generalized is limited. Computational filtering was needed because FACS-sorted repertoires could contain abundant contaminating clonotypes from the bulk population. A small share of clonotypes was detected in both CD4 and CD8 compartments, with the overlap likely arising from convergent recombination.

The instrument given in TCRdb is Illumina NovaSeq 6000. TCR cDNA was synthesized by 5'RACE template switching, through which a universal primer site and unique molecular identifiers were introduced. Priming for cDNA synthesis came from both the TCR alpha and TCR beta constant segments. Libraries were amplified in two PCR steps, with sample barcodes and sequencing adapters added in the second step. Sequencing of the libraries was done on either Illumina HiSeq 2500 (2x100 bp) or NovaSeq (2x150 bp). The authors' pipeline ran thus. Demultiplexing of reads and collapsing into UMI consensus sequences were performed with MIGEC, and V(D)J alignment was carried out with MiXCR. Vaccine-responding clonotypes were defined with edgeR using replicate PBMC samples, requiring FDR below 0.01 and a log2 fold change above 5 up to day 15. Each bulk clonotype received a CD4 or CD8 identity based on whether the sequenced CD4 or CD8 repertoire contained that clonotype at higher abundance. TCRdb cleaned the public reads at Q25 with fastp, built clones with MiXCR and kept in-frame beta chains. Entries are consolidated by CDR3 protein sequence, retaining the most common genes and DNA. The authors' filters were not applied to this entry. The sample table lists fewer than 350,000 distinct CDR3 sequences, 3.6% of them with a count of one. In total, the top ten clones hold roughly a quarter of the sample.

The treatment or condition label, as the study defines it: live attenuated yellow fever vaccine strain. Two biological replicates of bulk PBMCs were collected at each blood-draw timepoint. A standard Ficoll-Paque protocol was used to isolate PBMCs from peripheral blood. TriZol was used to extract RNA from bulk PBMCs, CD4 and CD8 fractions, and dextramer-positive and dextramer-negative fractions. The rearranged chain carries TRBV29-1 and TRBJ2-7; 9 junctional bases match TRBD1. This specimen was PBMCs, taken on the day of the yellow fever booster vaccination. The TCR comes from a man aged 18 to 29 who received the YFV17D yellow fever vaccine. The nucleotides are TGCAGCGTTGTATTTCTGACAGGGGGATACGAGCAGTACTTC. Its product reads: CSVVFLTGGYEQYF.